Reported below is one TCR beta chain. Its specificity is not known. A second PCR, run for roughly 7 to 11 cycles, used a sample-barcoded 5' primer plus a J-beta primer mix. TCRdb re-called the 5' RACE reads through MiXCR, storing one row per CDR3 protein. The sample consists of some 1.1 million distinct CDR3 sequences, 35% to 40% of them appearing once. This record belongs to a study of blood T cells in healthy people across ages. In germline, CDR1 is MNHEY, CDR2 SMNVEV (reference sequence). V trimming: 5 bases; J trimming: 3 bases; junction bases outside the gene matches: 4. The CDR3 loop spans 14 amino acids. General study results and limits: Researchers said unsorted PBMCs prevented a conclusive naive versus antigen-experienced comparison.

Healthy individuals of Caucasian origin from Russia, aged about 6 to 95, served as donors. The sequence was obtained from a man younger than 30 in good health. The chain links TRBV27 to TRBJ2-7, with 10 bases fitting TRBD1. The sample consisted of blood. The CDR3 region is CASSGGTGVYEQYF. The CDR3, as DNA: TGTGCCAGCAGTGGAGGGACAGGGGTCTACGAGCAGTACTTC.